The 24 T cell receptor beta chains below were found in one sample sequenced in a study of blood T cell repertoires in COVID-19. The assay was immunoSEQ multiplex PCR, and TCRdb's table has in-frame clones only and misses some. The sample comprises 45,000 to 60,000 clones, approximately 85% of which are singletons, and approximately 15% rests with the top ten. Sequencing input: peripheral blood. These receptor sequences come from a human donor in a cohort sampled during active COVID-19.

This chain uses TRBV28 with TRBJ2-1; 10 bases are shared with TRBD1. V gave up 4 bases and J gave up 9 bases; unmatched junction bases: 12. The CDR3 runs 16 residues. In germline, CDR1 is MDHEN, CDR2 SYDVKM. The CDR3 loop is CASSSAWGQGIGEQFF. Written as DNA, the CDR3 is TGTGCCAGCAGTTCAGCATGGGGACAGGGGATTGGTGAGCAGTTCTTC.

CDR3 sequence: CASSPARTSGRIDTQYF. DNA of the CDR3: TGCGCCAGCAGCCCGGCCCGGACTAGCGGGAGGATAGATACGCAGTATTTT. The chain employs TRBV5-1 and TRBJ2-3; TRBD2 matches at 14 bases. Trimming took 4 bases from V and 5 from J; bases not matched to a gene: 9. This CDR3 spans 17 amino acids. The germline V gene encodes CDR1 SGHRS and CDR2 YFSETQ.

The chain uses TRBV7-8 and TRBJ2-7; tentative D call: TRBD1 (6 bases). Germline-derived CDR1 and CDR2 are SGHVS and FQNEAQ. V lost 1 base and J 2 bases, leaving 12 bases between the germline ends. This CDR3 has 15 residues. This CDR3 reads CASSLGAGETYEQYF. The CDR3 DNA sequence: TGTGCCAGCAGCTTAGGGGCAGGGGAAACCTACGAGCAGTACTTC.

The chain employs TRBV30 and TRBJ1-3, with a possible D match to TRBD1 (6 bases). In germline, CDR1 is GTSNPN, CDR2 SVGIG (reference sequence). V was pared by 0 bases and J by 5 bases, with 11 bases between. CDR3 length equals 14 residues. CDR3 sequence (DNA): TGTGCCTGGAGTGTACTGCAGGGGCGAAACACCATATATTTT. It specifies CAWSVLQGRNTIYF.

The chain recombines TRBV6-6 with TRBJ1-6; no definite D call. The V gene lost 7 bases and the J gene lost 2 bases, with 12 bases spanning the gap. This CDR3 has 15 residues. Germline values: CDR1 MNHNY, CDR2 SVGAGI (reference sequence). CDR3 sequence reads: CASTTDTAYNSPLHF. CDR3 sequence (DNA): TGTGCCAGCACTACAGACACCGCCTATAATTCACCCCTCCACTTT.

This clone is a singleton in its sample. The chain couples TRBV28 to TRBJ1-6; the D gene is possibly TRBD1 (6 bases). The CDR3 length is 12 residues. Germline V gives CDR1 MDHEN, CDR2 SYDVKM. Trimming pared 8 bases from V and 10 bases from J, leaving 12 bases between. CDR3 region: CASRQAGSPLHF. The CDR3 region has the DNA TGTGCCAGCCGACAGGCAGGGTCACCCCTCCACTTT.

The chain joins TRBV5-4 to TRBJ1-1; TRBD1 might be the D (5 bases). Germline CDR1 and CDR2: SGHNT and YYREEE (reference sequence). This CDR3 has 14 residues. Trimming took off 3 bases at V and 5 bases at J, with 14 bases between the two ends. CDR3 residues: CASSSRGRVTEAFF. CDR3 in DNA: TGTGCCAGCAGCTCTAGGGGCAGGGTGACTGAAGCTTTCTTT.

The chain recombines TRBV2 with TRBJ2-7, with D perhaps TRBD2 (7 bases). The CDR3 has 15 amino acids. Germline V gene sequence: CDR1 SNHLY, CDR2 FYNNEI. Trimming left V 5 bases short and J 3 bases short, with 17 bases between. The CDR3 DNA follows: TGTGCCAGCAGTCCCCCGGGGAGGGGGAACTACGAGCAGTACTTC. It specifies CASSPPGRGNYEQYF.

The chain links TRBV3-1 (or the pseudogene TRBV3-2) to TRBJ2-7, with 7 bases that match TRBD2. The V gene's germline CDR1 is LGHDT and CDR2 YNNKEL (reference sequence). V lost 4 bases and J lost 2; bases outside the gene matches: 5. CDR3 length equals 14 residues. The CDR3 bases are TGTGCCAGCAGCCTAGCGGGTCAAACCTACGAGCAGTACTTC. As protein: CASSLAGQTYEQYF.

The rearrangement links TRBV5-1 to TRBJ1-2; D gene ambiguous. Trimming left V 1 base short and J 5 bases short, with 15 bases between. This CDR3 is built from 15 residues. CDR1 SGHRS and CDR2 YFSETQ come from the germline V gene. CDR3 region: CASSLTADTPYGYTF. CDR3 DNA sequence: TGCGCCAGCAGCTTGACCGCCGACACCCCTTATGGCTACACCTTC.

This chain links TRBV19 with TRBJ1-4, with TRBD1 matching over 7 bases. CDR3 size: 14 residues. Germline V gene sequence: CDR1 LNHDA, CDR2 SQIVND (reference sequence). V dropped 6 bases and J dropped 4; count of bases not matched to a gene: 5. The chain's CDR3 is CASRDRPSNEKLFF. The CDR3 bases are TGTGCCAGTAGGGACAGGCCAAGTAATGAAAAACTGTTTTTT.

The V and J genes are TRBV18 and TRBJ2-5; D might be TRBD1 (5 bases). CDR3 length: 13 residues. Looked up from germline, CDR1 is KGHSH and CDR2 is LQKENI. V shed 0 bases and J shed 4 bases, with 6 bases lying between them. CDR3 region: CASSPPDIETQYF. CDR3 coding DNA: TGTGCCAGCTCACCACCGGACATAGAGACCCAGTACTTC.

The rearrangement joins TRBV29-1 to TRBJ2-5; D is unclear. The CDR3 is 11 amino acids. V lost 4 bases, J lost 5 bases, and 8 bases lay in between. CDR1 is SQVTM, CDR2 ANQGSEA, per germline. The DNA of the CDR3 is TGCAGCGTTGGAGGTGGGGAGACCCAGTACTTC. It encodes CSVGGGETQYF. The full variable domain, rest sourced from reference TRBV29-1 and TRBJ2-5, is SAVISQKPSRDICQRGTSLTIQCQVDSQVTMMFWYRQQPGQSLTLIATANQGSEATYESGFVIDKFPISRPNLTFSTLTVSNMSPEDSSIYLCSVGGGETQYFGPGTRLLVL.

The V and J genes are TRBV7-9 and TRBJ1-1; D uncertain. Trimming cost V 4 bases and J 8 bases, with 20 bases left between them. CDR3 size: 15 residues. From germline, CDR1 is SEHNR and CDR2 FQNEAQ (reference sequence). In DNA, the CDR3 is TGTGCCAGCAGCTCCGGGTCCGGCCCCGGAACAGAAGCTTTCTTT. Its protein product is CASSSGSGPGTEAFF.

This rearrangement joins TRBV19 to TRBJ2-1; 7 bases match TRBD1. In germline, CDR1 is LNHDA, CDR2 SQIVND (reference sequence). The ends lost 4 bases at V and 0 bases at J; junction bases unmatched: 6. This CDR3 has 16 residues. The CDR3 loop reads CASSNDRAGSYNEQFF. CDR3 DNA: TGTGCCAGTAGTAACGACAGGGCCGGCTCCTACAATGAGCAGTTCTTC.

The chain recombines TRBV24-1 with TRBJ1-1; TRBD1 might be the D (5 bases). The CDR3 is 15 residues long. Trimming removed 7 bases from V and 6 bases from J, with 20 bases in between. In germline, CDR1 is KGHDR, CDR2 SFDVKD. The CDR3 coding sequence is TGTGCCACCAGCACTGGGGACGCCCGCGGGGCTGAAGCTTTCTTT. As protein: CATSTGDARGAEAFF.

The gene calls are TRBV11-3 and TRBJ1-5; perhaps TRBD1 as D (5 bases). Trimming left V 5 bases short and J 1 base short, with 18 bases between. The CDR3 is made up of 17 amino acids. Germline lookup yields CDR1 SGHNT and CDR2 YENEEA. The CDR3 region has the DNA TGTGCCAGCAGCAGGCAGGGTTGGGGAGGGAGCAATCAGCCCCAGCATTTT. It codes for CASSRQGWGGSNQPQHF.

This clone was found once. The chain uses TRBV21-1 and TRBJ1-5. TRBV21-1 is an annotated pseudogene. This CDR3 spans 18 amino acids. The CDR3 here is CASSKERVNGPGNQPQHF. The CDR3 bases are TGTGCCAGCAGCAAAGAGAGGGTTAATGGGCCGGGGAATCAGCCCCAGCATTTT.

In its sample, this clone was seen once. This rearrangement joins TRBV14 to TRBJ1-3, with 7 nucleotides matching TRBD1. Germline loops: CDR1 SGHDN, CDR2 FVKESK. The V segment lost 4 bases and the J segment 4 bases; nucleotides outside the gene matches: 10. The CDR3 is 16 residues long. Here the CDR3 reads CASSPKGDRVGNTIYF. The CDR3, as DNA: TGTGCCAGCAGCCCCAAGGGCGACAGGGTCGGAAACACCATATATTTT.

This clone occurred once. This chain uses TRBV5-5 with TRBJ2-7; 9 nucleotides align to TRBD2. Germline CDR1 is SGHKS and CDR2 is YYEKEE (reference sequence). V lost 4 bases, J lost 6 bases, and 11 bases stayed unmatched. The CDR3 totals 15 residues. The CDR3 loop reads CASSMGTSRSREQYF. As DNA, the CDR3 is TGTGCCAGCAGCATGGGGACTAGCCGATCCCGCGAGCAGTACTTC.

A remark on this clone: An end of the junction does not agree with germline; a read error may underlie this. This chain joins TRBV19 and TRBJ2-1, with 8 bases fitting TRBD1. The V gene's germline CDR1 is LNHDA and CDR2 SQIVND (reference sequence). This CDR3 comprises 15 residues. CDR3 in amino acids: CASSTGGSSYNEQFF. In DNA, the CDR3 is TGTGCCAGCAGTACAGGGGGTAGCTCCTACAATGAGCAGTTCTTC. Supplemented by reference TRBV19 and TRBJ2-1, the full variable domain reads DGGITQSPKYLFRKEGQNVTLSCEQNLNHDAMYWYRQDPGQGLRLIYYSQIVNDFQKGDIAEGYSVSREKKESFPLTVTSAQKNPTAFYLCASSTGGSSYNEQFFGPGTRLTVL.

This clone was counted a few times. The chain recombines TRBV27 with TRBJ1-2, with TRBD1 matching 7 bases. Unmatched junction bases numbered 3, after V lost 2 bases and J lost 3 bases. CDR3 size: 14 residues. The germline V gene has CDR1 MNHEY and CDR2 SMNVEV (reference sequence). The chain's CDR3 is CASSLTRGDYGYTF. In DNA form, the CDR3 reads TGTGCCAGCAGTTTAACCAGGGGGGACTATGGCTACACCTTC.

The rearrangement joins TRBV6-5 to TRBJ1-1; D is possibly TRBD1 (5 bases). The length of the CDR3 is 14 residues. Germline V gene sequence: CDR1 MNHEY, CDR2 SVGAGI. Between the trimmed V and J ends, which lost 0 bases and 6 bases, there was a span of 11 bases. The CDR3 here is CASSYSAGDAEAFF. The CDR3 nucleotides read TGTGCCAGCAGTTACTCAGCGGGGGATGCTGAAGCTTTCTTT.

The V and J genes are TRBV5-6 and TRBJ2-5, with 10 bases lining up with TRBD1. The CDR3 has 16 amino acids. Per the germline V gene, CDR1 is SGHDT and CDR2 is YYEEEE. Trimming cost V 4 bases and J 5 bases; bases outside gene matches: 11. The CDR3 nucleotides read TGTGCCAGCAGCCGGGTCGGGACAGGGGATAGGGAGACCCAGTACTTC. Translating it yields CASSRVGTGDRETQYF.